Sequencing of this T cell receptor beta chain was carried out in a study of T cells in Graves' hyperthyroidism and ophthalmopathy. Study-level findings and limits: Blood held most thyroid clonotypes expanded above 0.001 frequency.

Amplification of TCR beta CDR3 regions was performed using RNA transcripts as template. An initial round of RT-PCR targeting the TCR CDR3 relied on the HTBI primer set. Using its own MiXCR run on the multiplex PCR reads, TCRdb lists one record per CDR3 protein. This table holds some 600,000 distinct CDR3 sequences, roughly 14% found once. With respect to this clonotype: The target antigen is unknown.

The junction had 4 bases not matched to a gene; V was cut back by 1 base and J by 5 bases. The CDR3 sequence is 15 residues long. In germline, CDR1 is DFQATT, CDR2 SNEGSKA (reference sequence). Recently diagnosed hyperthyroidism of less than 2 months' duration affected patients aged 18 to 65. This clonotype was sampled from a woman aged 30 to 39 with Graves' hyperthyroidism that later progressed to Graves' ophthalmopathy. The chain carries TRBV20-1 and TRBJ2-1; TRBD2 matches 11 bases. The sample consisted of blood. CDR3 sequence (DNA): TGCAGTGCTAGAGTGGGACTAGCGGATCACAATGAGCAGTTCTTC. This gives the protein CSARVGLADHNEQFF.